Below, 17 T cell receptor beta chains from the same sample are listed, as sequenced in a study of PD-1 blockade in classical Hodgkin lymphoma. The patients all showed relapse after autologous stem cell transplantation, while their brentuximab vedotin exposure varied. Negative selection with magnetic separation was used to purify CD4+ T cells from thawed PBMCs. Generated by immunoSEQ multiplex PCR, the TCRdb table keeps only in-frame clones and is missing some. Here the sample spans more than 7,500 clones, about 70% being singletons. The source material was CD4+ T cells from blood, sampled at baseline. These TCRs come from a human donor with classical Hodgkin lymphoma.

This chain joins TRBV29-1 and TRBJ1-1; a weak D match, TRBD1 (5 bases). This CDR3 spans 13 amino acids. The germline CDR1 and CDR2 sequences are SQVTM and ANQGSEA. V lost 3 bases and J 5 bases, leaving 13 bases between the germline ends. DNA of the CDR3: TGCAGCGTTGACAGGGTCCAAGGGACTGAAGCTTTCTTT. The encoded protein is CSVDRVQGTEAFF.

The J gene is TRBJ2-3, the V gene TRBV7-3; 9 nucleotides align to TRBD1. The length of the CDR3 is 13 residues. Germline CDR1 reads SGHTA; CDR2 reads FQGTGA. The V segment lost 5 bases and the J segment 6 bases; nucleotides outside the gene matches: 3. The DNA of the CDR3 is TGTGCCAGCAGCCTCGACAGGGGGGATACGCAGTATTTT. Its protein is CASSLDRGDTQYF.

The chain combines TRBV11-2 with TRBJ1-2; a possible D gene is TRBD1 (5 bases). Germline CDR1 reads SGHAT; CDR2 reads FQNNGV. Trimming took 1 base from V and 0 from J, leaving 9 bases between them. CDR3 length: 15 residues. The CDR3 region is CASSLAGSPNYGYTF. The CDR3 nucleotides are TGTGCCAGCAGCTTAGCAGGGAGTCCTAACTATGGCTACACCTTC.

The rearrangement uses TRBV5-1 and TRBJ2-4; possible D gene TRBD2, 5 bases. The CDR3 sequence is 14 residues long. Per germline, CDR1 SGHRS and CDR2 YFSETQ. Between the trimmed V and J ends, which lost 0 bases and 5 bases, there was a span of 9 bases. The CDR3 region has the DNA TGCGCCAGCAGCTTGGTCGGGATCCAAAACATTCAGTACTTC. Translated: CASSLVGIQNIQYF.

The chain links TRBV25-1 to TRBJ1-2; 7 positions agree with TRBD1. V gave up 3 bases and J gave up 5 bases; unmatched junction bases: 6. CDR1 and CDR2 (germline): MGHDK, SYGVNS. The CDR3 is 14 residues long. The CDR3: CASSDSETGYGYTF. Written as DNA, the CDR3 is TGTGCCAGCAGTGATTCCGAGACAGGGTATGGCTACACCTTC.

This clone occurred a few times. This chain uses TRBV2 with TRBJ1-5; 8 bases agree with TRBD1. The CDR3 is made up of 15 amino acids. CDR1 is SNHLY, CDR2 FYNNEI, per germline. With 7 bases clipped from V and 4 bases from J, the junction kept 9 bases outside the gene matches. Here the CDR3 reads CASMPQTGVNQPQHF. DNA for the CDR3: TGTGCCAGCATGCCCCAGACAGGGGTAAATCAGCCCCAGCATTTT.

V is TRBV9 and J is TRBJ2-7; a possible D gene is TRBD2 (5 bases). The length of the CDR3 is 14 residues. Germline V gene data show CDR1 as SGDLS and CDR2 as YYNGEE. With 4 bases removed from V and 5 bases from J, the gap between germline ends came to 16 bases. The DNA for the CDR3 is TGTGCCAGCAGCCCAACGGTAGAGGGTAACGAGCAGTACTTC. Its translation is CASSPTVEGNEQYF.

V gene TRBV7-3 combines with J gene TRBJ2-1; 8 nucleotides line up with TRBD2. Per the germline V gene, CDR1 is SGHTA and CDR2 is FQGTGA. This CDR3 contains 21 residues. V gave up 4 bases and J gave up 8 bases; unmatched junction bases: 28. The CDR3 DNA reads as TGTGCCAGCAGCTCAATACCGCCTGGGTCGCCCAGCGGGAGAGGGTTAGATGAGCAGTTCTTC. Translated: CASSSIPPGSPSGRGLDEQFF.

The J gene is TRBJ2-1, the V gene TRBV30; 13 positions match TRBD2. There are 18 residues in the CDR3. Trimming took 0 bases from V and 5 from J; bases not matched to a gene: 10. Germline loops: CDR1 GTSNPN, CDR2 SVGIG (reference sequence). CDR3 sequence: CAWSVLYRGLAGNNEQFF. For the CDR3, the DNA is TGTGCCTGGAGTGTTCTGTACAGGGGACTAGCGGGGAACAATGAGCAGTTCTTC.

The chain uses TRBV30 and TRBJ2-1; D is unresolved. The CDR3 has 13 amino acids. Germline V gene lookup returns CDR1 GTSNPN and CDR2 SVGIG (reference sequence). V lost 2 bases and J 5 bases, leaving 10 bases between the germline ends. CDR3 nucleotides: TGTGCCTGGAGTAGAGGTTTGAACAATGAGCAGTTCTTC. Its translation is CAWSRGLNNEQFF.

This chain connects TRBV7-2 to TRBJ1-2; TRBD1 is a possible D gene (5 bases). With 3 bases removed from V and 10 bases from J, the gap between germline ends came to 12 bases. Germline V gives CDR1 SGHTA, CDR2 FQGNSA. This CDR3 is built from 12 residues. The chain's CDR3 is CASSFGGWDYTF. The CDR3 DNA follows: TGTGCCAGCAGCTTCGGGGGTTGGGACTACACCTTC.

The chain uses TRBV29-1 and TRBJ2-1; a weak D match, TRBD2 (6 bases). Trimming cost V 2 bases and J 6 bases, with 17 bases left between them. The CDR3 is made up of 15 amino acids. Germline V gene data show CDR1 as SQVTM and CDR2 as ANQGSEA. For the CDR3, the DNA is TGCAGCGTTGAAATTTTTGCGGGGCCCACCAATGAGCAGTTCTTC. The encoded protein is CSVEIFAGPTNEQFF.

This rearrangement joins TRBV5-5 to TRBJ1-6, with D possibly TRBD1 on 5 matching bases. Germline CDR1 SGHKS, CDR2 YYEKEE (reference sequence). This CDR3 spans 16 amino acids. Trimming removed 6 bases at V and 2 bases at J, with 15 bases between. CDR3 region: CASMAKAGPYNSPLHF. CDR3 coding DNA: TGTGCCAGCATGGCCAAGGCGGGACCCTATAATTCACCCCTCCACTTT.

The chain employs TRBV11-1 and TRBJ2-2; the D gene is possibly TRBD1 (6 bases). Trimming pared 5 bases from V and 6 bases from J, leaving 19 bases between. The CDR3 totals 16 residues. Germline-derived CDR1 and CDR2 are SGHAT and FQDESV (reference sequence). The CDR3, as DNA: TGTGCCAGCAGCCACATCCGCTCAGGGGACCCCGGGGAGCTGTTTTTT. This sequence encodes CASSHIRSGDPGELFF.

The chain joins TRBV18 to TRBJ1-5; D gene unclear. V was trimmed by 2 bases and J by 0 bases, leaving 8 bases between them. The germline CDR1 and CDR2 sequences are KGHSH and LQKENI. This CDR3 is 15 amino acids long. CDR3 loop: CASSPSSNSNQPQHF. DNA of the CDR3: TGTGCCAGCTCACCAAGTTCGAATAGCAATCAGCCCCAGCATTTT.

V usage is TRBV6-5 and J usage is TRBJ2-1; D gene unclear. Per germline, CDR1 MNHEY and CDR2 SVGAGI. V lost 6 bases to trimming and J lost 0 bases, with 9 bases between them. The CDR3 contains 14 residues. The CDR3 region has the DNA TGTGCCAGCAGCCCCTGGAGCTCCTACAATGAGCAGTTCTTC. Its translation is CASSPWSSYNEQFF.

In DNA form, the CDR3 reads TGCGCCAGCAGCGTTCCAGGGGTAGGTGAAAAACTGTTTTTT. It encodes CASSVPGVGEKLFF. This chain connects TRBV5-1 to TRBJ1-4; D is possibly TRBD1 (6 bases). The germline CDR1 and CDR2 sequences are SGHRS and YFSETQ. The ends were cut back, 4 bases at V and 7 bases at J, with 14 bases in the middle. The CDR3 has 14 residues. The full variable domain, rest sourced from reference TRBV5-1 and TRBJ1-4, is KAGVTQTPRYLIKTRGQQVTLSCSPISGHRSVSWYQQTPGQGLQFLFEYFSETQRNKGNFPGRFSGRQFSNSRSEMNVSTLELGDSALYLCASSVPGVGEKLFFGSGTQLSVL.